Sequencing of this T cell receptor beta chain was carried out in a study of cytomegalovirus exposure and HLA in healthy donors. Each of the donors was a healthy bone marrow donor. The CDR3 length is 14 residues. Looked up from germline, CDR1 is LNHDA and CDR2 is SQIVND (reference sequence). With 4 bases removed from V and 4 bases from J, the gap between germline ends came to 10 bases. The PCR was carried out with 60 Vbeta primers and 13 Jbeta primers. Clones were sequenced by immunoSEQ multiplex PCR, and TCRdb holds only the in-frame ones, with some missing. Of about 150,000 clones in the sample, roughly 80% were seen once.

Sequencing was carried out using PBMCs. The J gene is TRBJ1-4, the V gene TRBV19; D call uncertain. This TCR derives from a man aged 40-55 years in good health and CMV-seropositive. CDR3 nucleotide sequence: TGTGCCAGTAGTACCGGTGCGGGTAATGAAAAACTGTTTTTT. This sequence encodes CASSTGAGNEKLFF. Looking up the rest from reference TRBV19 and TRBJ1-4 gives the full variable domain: DGGITQSPKYLFRKEGQNVTLSCEQNLNHDAMYWYRQDPGQGLRLIYYSQIVNDFQKGDIAEGYSVSREKKESFPLTVTSAQKNPTAFYLCASSTGAGNEKLFFGSGTQLSVL.